The text below deals with one T cell receptor beta chain. The data are from a study of T cell changes during pregnancy in multiple sclerosis. TCRdb's copy holds only in-frame clones and misses some; the assay was immunoSEQ multiplex PCR. The table lists about 46,000 clones, about 91% of them singletons. The receptor was isolated from a female donor with multiple sclerosis, enrolled in a pregnancy study. Source: CD8+ T cells from peripheral blood mononuclear cells, taken in the second trimester of pregnancy.

DNA of the CDR3: TGCGCCAGCCGTACCATTGGGGGGGACACTGAAGCTTTCTTT. It codes for CASRTIGGDTEAFF. V and J are TRBV4-1 and TRBJ1-1; tentative D call: TRBD1 (5 bases). CDR3 length: 14 residues. Germline V gene sequence: CDR1 MGHRA, CDR2 YSYEKL. Trimming removed 8 bases at V and 3 bases at J, with 16 bases between.